These 18 T cell receptor beta chains came from one sample sequenced in a study of metastatic and nonmetastatic thyroid tumors. TCRdb ran MiXCR on the PCR reads. Altogether about 39,000 clones are present, less than 20% being singletons, with the ten largest covering approximately 23%. Every patient underwent thyroid surgery untreated. Sample: blood. Receptors originate from a female donor with papillary thyroid cancer or a benign thyroid nodule (not recorded which). Some clones in this sample may be carry-over from other donors' samples.

In this sample, this clone turned up many times. This rearrangement joins TRBV20-1 to TRBJ1-2; 12 bases are a match to TRBD1. CDR3 length: 14 amino acids. CDR1 DFQATT and CDR2 SNEGSKA come from the germline V gene (reference sequence). For the CDR3, the DNA is TGCAGCCTGCCGGGACAGGGGGCTAGGTATGGCTACACCTTC. Protein product: CSLPGQGARYGYTF.

Only a few counts were recorded for this clone. V is TRBV5-1 and J is TRBJ2-2, with D uncertain. V was cut by 0 bases and J by 3 bases, with 9 bases left in between. This CDR3 has 15 residues. In germline, CDR1 is SGHRS, CDR2 YFSETQ. CDR3 in amino acids: CASSLVQAHTGELFF. CDR3 sequence (DNA): TGCGCCAGCAGCTTGGTGCAGGCGCACACCGGGGAGCTGTTTTTT.

Comments on this clone: A junction boundary mismatches the germline segment, possibly from a read error. The chain links TRBV7-3 to TRBJ2-3; 7 bases line up with TRBD2. The CDR3 extends over 15 amino acids. Looked up from germline, CDR1 is SGHTA and CDR2 is FQGTGA. CDR3 nucleotide sequence: TGTGCAAGCAGCCGCAGCGGGACTAGCACAGATACGCAGTATTTT. This codes for CASSRSGTSTDTQYF.

V gene TRBV19 combines with J gene TRBJ2-5; 9 bases align to TRBD1. The CDR3 length is 13 residues. The V segment lost 4 bases and the J segment 5 bases; nucleotides outside the gene matches: 2. The germline gives CDR1 LNHDA, CDR2 SQIVND (reference sequence). The chain's CDR3 is CASSRTGVETQYF. CDR3 DNA: TGTGCCAGTAGTAGGACAGGGGTGGAGACCCAGTACTTC.

The chain joins TRBV3-1 to TRBJ2-2; the D gene is possibly TRBD2 (6 bases). CDR1 is LGHDT, CDR2 YNNKEL, per germline (reference sequence). The CDR3 sequence is 12 residues long. Trimming took 5 bases from V and 5 from J, leaving 6 bases between them. In DNA, the CDR3 is TGTGCCAGCAGCGGAGGGACCGGGGAGCTGTTTTTT. Protein: CASSGGTGELFF.

Comment on this clone: Because it lacks the conserved phenylalanine or tryptophan at the end, this CDR3 is likely a read error. The limits of the CDR3 on the DNA are not certain, so only TCRdb's listed CDR3 is given. This CDR3 is CATSGGVLTYNEQLL. The chain uses TRBV24-1 and TRBJ2-1; TRBD1 is taken as the D call from the table, unchecked against the DNA. CDR1 KGHDR and CDR2 SFDVKD come from the germline V gene. Inclusive of both ends, the CDR3 amounts to 15 amino acids.

This clone was detected many times. V and J are TRBV5-1 and TRBJ1-1, with a possible D match to TRBD1 (5 bases). V lost 4 bases and J lost 6, with 19 bases in between. CDR3 size: 15 residues. CDR1 SGHRS and CDR2 YFSETQ come from the germline V gene. In DNA, the CDR3 is TGCGCCAGCAGCGGGGACGGGGGTTCGTCTTCTGAAGCTTTCTTT. Amino acid sequence: CASSGDGGSSSEAFF.

The chain couples TRBV20-1 to TRBJ2-5; perhaps TRBD1 as D (6 bases). Trimming shortened V by 3 bases and J by 5 bases, and 16 bases separated the two germline ends. The germline V gene encodes CDR1 DFQATT and CDR2 SNEGSKA (reference sequence). This CDR3 has 14 residues. The chain's CDR3 is CSAREVQGVETQYF. DNA of the CDR3: TGCAGTGCTAGGGAGGTACAGGGAGTGGAGACCCAGTACTTC.

This clone appeared many times. This rearrangement joins TRBV6-1 to TRBJ1-2; D perhaps matches TRBD1 (5 bases). Trimming shortened V by 6 bases and J by 7 bases, and 12 bases separated the two germline ends. This CDR3 spans 12 amino acids. In germline, CDR1 is MNHNS, CDR2 SASEGT. The CDR3 DNA is TGTGCCAGCAGGGGAGCTGGGGGTGGCTACACCTTC. Protein sequence: CASRGAGGGYTF.

This clone has a count of ten or more. CDR3 DNA: TGCGCCAGCAGCATGGGACTAGCGGCCTCCTACGAGCAGTACTTC. Its protein product is CASSMGLAASYEQYF. This chain connects TRBV5-1 to TRBJ2-7, with 11 bases fitting TRBD2. The CDR3 has 15 amino acids. V trimming: 4 bases; J trimming: 0 bases; junction bases outside the gene matches: 3. The germline V gene has CDR1 SGHRS and CDR2 YFSETQ.

In this sample, this clone turned up many times. The genes are TRBV13 and TRBJ2-7; tentative D call: TRBD2 (6 bases). Germline V gene data show CDR1 as PRHDT and CDR2 as FYEKMQ (reference sequence). The CDR3 length is 13 residues. V dropped 6 bases and J dropped 6 bases, with 15 bases sitting between them. The CDR3 coding sequence is TGTGCCAGCAGTTTTCGGGAGCCTGCCGAGCAGTACTTC. Amino acid sequence: CASSFREPAEQYF.

The sample holds many counts of this clone. The rearrangement uses TRBV4-2 and TRBJ2-5; D is tentatively TRBD1 or TRBD2 (5 bases each). This CDR3 region has 13 residues. Germline V CDR1 and CDR2: LGHNA, YNFKEQ. Deletions cut 2 bases from V and 4 bases from J, with 8 bases between. CDR3 region: CASSQSGRETQYF. CDR3 in DNA: TGTGCCAGCAGCCAATCGGGACGAGAGACCCAGTACTTC.

At least ten counts were recorded for this clone. V gene TRBV24-1 combines with J gene TRBJ1-1; D perhaps matches TRBD1 (6 bases). The CDR3 runs to 14 residues. CDR1 is KGHDR, CDR2 SFDVKD, per germline. The V and J ends lost 4 bases and 1 base respectively, with 9 bases between them. The DNA of the CDR3 is TGTGCCACCAGTGAGGGGGGCAAGAACACTGAAGCTTTCTTT. This encodes CATSEGGKNTEAFF.

At least ten counts were recorded for this clone. This chain uses TRBV6-1 with TRBJ2-1; a possible D gene is TRBD1 (5 bases). V was trimmed by 5 bases and J by 9 bases, leaving 11 bases between them. Germline CDR1 is MNHNS and CDR2 is SASEGT. This CDR3 region has 12 residues. This CDR3 is CASSLRGGEQFF. The CDR3 bases are TGTGCCAGCAGTTTAAGGGGTGGTGAGCAGTTCTTC.

Note on this clone: At one end, the junction sequence differs from germline, possibly due to a read error. The V call is TRBV6-6, the J call TRBJ1-4, with TRBD1 matching over 7 bases. The CDR3 has 18 amino acids. Germline lookup yields CDR1 MNHNY and CDR2 SVGAGI (reference sequence). CDR3 bases: TGTGCCAGCAGTTACTCCTTCCAGGGGGGGGCCCATGATGTAAAACTGTTATTT. It codes for CASSYSFQGGAHDVKLLF.

This clone was observed at least ten times. J is TRBJ2-7 and V is TRBV30; D might be TRBD1 (5 bases). The V and J ends lost 7 bases and 0 bases respectively, with 7 bases between them. Germline CDR1 is GTSNPN and CDR2 is SVGIG (reference sequence). The CDR3 is 11 residues long. The CDR3 nucleotides are TGTGCCTCACAGGACTCCTACGAGCAGTACTTC. It yields the protein CASQDSYEQYF.

About this clone: A single base separates this from a much larger clone, so it may be a read error. This chain links TRBV2 with TRBJ1-1; D is unclear. CDR3 length: 20 residues. Germline values: CDR1 SNHLY, CDR2 FYNNEI. In DNA, the CDR3 is TGTGCCAGCACCGACGGGCTTCGGGTTTTCTTGGGTTCGCAGAACACCGAAGCTTTCTTT. Translated, it gives CASTDGLRVFLGSQNTEAFF.

This clone has just a few counts. The chain joins TRBV12-3 or TRBV12-4 to TRBJ1-5; D is possibly TRBD1 (5 bases). CDR3 length equals 15 residues. Trimming took 3 bases from V and 4 from J, leaving 13 bases between them. CDR3 coding DNA: TGTGCCAGCAGTTTTCACCGGGACTCGAATCAGCCCCAGCATTTT. It codes for CASSFHRDSNQPQHF.